This T cell receptor beta chain came from a study of blood T cell repertoires in COVID-19. Study information: Acute and convalescent COVID-19 specimens originated in the United States, Italy and Spain. T cells, B-cell-depleted T cells, or PBMCs supplied cDNA or gDNA.

Authors' methods: Reference gene primer amplification gave estimated nucleated cell counts. The data were produced by immunoSEQ multiplex PCR, yet TCRdb's version contains in-frame clones alone and is incomplete. That table furnishes V, J and clone size, whereas the DNA furnished D and trimming. Among tens of thousands of clones, 87% were seen once, and the ten largest hold 0.85% to 1.3%. This CDR3 has 14 residues. V trimming: 7 bases; J trimming: 6 bases; junction bases outside the gene matches: 11. From germline, CDR1 is GTSNPN and CDR2 SVGIG (reference sequence). Specimen: peripheral blood. The chain employs TRBV30 and TRBJ1-4; 7 positions agree with TRBD1. The TCR comes from a human donor in a cohort sampled during active COVID-19. CDR3 sequence reads: CALHFRGSDEKLFF. In nucleotides, the CDR3 is TGTGCCTTACACTTCAGGGGGTCGGATGAAAAACTGTTTTTT.